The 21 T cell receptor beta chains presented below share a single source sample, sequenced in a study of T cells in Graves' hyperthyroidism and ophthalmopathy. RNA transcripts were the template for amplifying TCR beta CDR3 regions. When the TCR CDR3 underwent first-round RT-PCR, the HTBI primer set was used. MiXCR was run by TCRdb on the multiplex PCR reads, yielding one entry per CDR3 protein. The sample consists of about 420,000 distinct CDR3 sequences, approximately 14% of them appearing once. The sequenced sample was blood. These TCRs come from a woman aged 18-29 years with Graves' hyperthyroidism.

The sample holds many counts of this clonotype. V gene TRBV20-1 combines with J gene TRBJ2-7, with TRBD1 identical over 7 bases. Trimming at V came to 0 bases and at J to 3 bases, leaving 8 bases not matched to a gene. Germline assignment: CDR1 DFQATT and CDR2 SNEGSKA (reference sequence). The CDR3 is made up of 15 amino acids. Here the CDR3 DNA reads TGCAGTGCTAGAGACCACGACAGGGACCACTACGAGCAGTACTTC. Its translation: CSARDHDRDHYEQYF.

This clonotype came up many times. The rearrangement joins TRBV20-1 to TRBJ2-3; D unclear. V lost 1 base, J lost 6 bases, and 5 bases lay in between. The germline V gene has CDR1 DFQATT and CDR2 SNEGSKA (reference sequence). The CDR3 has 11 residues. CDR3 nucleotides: TGCAGTGCTAGAGTATCCGATACGCAGTATTTT. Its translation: CSARVSDTQYF.

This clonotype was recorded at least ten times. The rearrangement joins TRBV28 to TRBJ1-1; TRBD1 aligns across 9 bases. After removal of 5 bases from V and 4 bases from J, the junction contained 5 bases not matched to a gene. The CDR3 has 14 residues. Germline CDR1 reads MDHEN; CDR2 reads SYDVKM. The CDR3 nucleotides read TGTGCCAGCAGTCCGGGACAGGGCGGCACTGAAGCTTTCTTT. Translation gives CASSPGQGGTEAFF.

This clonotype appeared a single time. In DNA, the CDR3 is TGTGCCAGCAGTCCTATTCGGCGGACTTCTGGAAACACCATATATTTT. Protein sequence: CASSPIRRTSGNTIYF. This sequence joins TRBV28 and TRBJ1-3, with unresolved D. The CDR3 is made up of 16 amino acids. V was cut by 5 bases and J by 1 base, with 15 bases left in between. Germline CDR1 reads MDHEN; CDR2 reads SYDVKM.

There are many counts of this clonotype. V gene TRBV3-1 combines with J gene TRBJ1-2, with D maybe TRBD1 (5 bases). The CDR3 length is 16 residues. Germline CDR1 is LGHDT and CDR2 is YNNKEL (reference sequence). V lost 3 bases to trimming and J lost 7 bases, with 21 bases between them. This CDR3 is CASSHDSRQVHTGYTF. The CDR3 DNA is TGTGCCAGCAGCCACGACAGCCGTCAGGTGCATACTGGCTACACCTTC.

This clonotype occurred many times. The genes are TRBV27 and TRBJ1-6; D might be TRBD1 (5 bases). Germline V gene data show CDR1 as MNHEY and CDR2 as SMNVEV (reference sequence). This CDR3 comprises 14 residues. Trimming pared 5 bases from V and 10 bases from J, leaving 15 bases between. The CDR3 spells CASSPRGLGSPLHF. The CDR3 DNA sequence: TGTGCCAGCAGTCCCCGGGGGTTGGGGTCACCCCTCCACTTT.

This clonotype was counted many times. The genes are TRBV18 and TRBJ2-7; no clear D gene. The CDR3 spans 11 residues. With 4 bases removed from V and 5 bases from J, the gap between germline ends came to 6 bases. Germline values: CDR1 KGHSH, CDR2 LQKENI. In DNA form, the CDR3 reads TGTGCCAGCTCACGGACGGACGAGCAGTACTTC. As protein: CASSRTDEQYF.

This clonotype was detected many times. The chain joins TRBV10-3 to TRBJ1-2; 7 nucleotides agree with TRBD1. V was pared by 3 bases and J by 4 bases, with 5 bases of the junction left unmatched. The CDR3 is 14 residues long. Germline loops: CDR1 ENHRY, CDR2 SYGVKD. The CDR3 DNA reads TGTGCCATCAGTGACCCCCAGGGGGGCTATGGCTACACCTTC. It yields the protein CAISDPQGGYGYTF.

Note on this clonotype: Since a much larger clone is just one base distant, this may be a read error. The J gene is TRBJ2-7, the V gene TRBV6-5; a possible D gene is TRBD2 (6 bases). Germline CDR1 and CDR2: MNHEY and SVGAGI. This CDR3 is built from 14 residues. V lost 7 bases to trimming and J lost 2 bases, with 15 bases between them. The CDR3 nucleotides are TGTGCCAGCAACTTACCGGAGGGCGCCTACGAGCAGTACTTC. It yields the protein CASNLPEGAYEQYF.

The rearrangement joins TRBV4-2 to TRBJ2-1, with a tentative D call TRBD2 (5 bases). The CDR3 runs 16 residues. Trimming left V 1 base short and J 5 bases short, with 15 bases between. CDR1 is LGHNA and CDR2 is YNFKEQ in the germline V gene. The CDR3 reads CASSQGARVQDNEQFF. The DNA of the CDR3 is TGTGCCAGCAGCCAAGGAGCGCGGGTACAAGACAATGAGCAGTTCTTC.

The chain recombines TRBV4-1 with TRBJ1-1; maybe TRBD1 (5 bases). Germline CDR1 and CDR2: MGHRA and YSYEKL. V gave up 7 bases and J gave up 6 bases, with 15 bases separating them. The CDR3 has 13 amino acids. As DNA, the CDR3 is TGCGCCAGCACAGGGCCATTTGGGGCTGAAGCTTTCTTT. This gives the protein CASTGPFGAEAFF.

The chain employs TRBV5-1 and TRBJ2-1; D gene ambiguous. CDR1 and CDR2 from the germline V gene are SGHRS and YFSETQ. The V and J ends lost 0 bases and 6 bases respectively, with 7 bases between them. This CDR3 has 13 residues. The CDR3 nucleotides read TGCGCCAGCAGCTTGGAGCCTCGCAATGAGCAGTTCTTC. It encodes CASSLEPRNEQFF. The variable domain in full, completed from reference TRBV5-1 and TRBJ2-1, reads KAGVTQTPRYLIKTRGQQVTLSCSPISGHRSVSWYQQTPGQGLQFLFEYFSETQRNKGNFPGRFSGRQFSNSRSEMNVSTLELGDSALYLCASSLEPRNEQFFGPGTRLTVL.

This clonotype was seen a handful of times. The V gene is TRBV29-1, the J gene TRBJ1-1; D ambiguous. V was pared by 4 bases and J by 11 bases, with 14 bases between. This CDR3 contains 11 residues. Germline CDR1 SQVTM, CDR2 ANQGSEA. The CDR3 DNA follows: TGCAGCGTTGCGGTGATGCAGGTCGCTTTCTTT. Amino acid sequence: CSVAVMQVAFF.

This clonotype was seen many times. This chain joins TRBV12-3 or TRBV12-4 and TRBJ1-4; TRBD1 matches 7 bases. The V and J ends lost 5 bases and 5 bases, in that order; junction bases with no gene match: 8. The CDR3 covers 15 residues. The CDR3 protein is CASSPDRVPNEKLFF. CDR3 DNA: TGTGCCAGCAGTCCTGACAGGGTTCCCAATGAAAAACTGTTTTTT.

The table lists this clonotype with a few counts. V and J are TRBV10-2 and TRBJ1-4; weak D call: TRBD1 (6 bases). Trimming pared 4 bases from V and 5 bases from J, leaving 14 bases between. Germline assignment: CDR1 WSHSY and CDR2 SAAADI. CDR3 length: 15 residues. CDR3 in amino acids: CASSGSTGLNEKLFF. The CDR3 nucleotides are TGCGCCAGCAGTGGATCGACAGGTTTAAATGAAAAACTGTTTTTT.

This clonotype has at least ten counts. As DNA, the CDR3 is TGTGCCAGCAGCGTAGGTGGGGACAGGGGAGCCGAGCAGTACTTC. Translated: CASSVGGDRGAEQYF. This chain links TRBV9 with TRBJ2-7, with 10 bases matching TRBD1. The CDR3 is made up of 15 amino acids. The V segment lost 0 bases and the J segment 6 bases; nucleotides outside the gene matches: 6. CDR1 is SGDLS, CDR2 YYNGEE, per germline.

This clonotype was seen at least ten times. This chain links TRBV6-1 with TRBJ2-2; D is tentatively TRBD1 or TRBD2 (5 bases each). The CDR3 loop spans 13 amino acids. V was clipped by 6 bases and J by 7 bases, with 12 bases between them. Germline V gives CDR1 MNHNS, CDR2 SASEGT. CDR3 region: CASRGVGDGELFF. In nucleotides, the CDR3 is TGTGCCAGCAGGGGGGTGGGAGACGGGGAGCTGTTTTTT.

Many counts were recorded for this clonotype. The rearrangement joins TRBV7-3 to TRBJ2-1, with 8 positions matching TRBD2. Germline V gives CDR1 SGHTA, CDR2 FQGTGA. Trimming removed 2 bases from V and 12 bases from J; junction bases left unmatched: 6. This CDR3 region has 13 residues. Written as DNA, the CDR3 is TGTGCCAGCAGCTTAGCCGGGAGGGCCTGGCAGTTCTTC. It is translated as CASSLAGRAWQFF.

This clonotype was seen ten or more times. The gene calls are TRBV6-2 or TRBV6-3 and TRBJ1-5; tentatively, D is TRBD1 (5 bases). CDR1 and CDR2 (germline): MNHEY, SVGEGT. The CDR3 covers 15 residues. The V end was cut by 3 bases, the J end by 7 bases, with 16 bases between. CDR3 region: CASSYIGVSGQPQHF. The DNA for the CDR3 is TGTGCCAGCAGTTATATAGGGGTGTCCGGGCAGCCCCAGCATTTT.

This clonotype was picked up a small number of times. CDR3 protein: CASSRTNGAQYF. DNA of the CDR3: TGTGCCAGCAGCCGGACCAATGGTGCGCAGTACTTC. The chain couples TRBV12-3 or TRBV12-4 to TRBJ2-7, with no clear D. V lost 6 bases, J lost 9 bases, and 15 bases lay in between. The CDR3 loop spans 12 amino acids.

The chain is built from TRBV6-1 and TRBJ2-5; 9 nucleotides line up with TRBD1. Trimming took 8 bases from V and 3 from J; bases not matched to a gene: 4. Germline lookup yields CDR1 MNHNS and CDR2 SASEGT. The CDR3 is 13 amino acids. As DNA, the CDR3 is TGTGCCAGCGGCCGACAGGGGGAAGAGACCCAGTACTTC. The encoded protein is CASGRQGEETQYF.